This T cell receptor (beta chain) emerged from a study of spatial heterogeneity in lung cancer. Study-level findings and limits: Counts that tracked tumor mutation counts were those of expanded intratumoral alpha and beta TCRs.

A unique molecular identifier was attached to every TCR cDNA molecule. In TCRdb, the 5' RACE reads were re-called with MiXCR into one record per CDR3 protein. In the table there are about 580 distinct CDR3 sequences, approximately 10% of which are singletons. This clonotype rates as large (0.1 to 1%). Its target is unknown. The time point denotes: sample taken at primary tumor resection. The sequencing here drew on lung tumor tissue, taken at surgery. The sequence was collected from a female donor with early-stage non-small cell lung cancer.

In DNA, the CDR3 is TGTGCCAGCAGCTTAGGAGGGGCCCCAGTCAATTCACCCCTCCACTTT. It codes for CASSLGGAPVNSPLHF. This rearrangement joins TRBV7-2 to TRBJ1-6, with D perhaps TRBD1 (5 bases). V was pared by 1 base and J by 7 bases, with 14 bases between. CDR1 SGHTA and CDR2 FQGNSA come from the germline V gene. The CDR3 consists of 16 residues.